This TCR beta chain was identified in a study of blood T cell repertoires in COVID-19. The repertoire was sequenced with immunoSEQ multiplex PCR; TCRdb's copy has only in-frame clones and lacks some. Among some 510,000 clones listed, roughly 90% were seen once. This CDR3 has 20 residues. Trimming removed 0 bases from V and 0 bases from J, with 24 bases in between. This clone was seen a handful of times. Two negative PCRs, clearance, or symptom resolution characterized the recovered Cohort 3 donors. The rearrangement links TRBV23-1 to TRBJ2-7; D might be TRBD1 (6 bases). TRBV23-1 is noted as an ORF with a role that remains uncertain. The TCR comes from a woman in her 40s who had recovered from COVID-19. Sequenced sample: PBMCs or T cells enriched from blood (not recorded which). CDR3 protein: CASSQSDPRRTALSSYEQYF. In DNA form, the CDR3 reads TGCGCCAGCAGTCAATCGGACCCACGTCGGACAGCCCTCAGCTCCTACGAGCAGTACTTC.